This T cell receptor beta chain was recovered during a study of glioma-infiltrating T cells after dendritic cell vaccination. About the research overall: The vaccine used monocyte-derived dendritic cells pulsed overnight with autologous tumor lysate.

The primer mix had 60 V beta and 13 J beta primers. TCRdb keeps only in-frame clones here, not all; method: immunoSEQ multiplex PCR. This sample has under 100,000 clones, with about 90% found just once. None of the glioblastoma patients had an isocitrate dehydrogenase mutation. PBMC were collected before vaccination, two weeks after the third vaccination, and at progression. Germline V lookup: CDR1 SGHVS, CDR2 FQNEAQ. There are 19 residues in the CDR3. Deletions cut 4 bases from V and 0 bases from J, with 22 bases between. The TCR sequence derives from a human donor with glioblastoma. The genes are TRBV7-8 and TRBJ1-3; D is possibly TRBD1 (6 bases). Sample: blood, taken before dendritic cell vaccination. In DNA, the CDR3 is TGTGCCAGCAGCTCGCTGAGGACAGCGTTAGTTACCTCTGGAAACACCATATATTTT. It codes for CASSSLRTALVTSGNTIYF. The entire variable domain, with the rest obtained from reference TRBV7-8 and TRBJ1-3, is as follows: GAGVSQSPRYKVAKRGQDVALRCDPISGHVSLFWYQQALGQGPEFLTYFQNEAQLDKSGLPSDRFFAERPEGSVSTLKIQRTQQEDSAVYLCASSSLRTALVTSGNTIYFGEGSWLTVV.